A single sample gave rise to the 8 T cell receptor beta chains below, sequenced in a study of blood T cell repertoires in COVID-19. Data came from immunoSEQ multiplex PCR; TCRdb stores just in-frame clones and leaves some out. The sample yields about 400,000 clones, 86% seen once. Material for sequencing was peripheral blood. The receptors shown here come from a woman in her 30s with active or convalescent COVID-19.

The V call is TRBV11-3, the J call TRBJ2-5, with 9 bases lining up with TRBD1. The CDR3 is made up of 13 amino acids. V trimming: 5 bases; J trimming: 5 bases; junction bases outside the gene matches: 3. Germline assignment: CDR1 SGHNT and CDR2 YENEEA. CDR3 in DNA: TGTGCCAGCAGCCAAGGACAGGGGGAGACCCAGTACTTC. The encoded protein is CASSQGQGETQYF.

The rearrangement links TRBV4-1 to TRBJ1-1, with D possibly matching TRBD1 (6 bases). The CDR3 is 15 residues long. Trimming cost V 4 bases and J 2 bases, with 14 bases left between them. Germline CDR1 and CDR2: MGHRA and YSYEKL. The CDR3 sequence: CASSPHGGPNTEAFF. In DNA, the CDR3 is TGCGCCAGCAGCCCTCACGGGGGGCCAAACACTGAAGCTTTCTTT.

This chain joins TRBV10-3 and TRBJ1-4, with D uncertain. Trimming pared 2 bases from V and 6 bases from J, leaving 10 bases between. The germline CDR1 and CDR2 sequences are ENHRY and SYGVKD. The CDR3 runs 14 residues. The CDR3 region has the DNA TGTGCCATCAGTGAGGCATCGAACTATGAAAAACTGTTTTTT. It is translated as CAISEASNYEKLFF.

The chain carries TRBV5-1 and TRBJ2-3; D is perhaps TRBD2 (6 bases). The V gene lost 4 bases and the J gene lost 4 bases, with 16 bases spanning the gap. The germline V gene has CDR1 SGHRS and CDR2 YFSETQ. CDR3 length equals 15 residues. CDR3 sequence: CASSQNQGGADTQYF. Here the CDR3 DNA reads TGCGCCAGCAGCCAGAACCAGGGAGGAGCAGATACGCAGTATTTT.

The chain is built from TRBV7-9 and TRBJ2-1; 14 bases are shared with TRBD2. Trimming at V came to 1 base and at J to 4 bases, leaving 6 bases not matched to a gene. Per germline, CDR1 SEHNR and CDR2 FQNEAQ (reference sequence). The CDR3 contains 18 residues. CDR3 sequence (DNA): TGTGCCAGCAGCTTAGGGGGGACTAGCGGGAGCTCATACAATGAGCAGTTCTTC. Translating it yields CASSLGGTSGSSYNEQFF. Filled out from reference TRBV7-9 and TRBJ2-1, the complete variable domain reads DTGVSQNPRHKITKRGQNVTFRCDPISEHNRLYWYRQTLGQGPEFLTYFQNEAQLEKSRLLSDRFSAERPKGSFSTLEIQRTEQGDSAMYLCASSLGGTSGSSYNEQFFGPGTRLTVL.

The J gene is TRBJ2-7, the V gene TRBV7-2, with TRBD2 as a possible D gene (5 bases). Per germline, CDR1 SGHTA and CDR2 FQGNSA. Trimming left V 1 base short and J 1 base short, with 8 bases between. This CDR3 has 14 residues. CDR3 sequence reads: CASSLGLSSYEQYF. The CDR3 DNA reads as TGTGCCAGCAGCTTAGGACTATCGTCCTACGAGCAGTACTTC.

The chain carries TRBV2 and TRBJ1-1; no clear D. Trimming pared 2 bases from V and 1 base from J, leaving 5 bases between. Germline CDR1 SNHLY, CDR2 FYNNEI. The CDR3 spans 13 residues. The CDR3 DNA is TGTGCCAGCAGTGAACGGTCGAACACTGAAGCTTTCTTT. As protein: CASSERSNTEAFF.

The V and J genes are TRBV29-1 and TRBJ1-1, with D possibly being TRBD1 (5 bases). V was cut by 7 bases and J by 5 bases, with 17 bases left in between. CDR1 and CDR2 from the germline V gene are SQVTM and ANQGSEA. The CDR3 runs to 13 residues. This CDR3 is CSGAVAGGTEAFF. CDR3 nucleotides: TGCAGCGGTGCTGTTGCCGGGGGTACTGAAGCTTTCTTT.